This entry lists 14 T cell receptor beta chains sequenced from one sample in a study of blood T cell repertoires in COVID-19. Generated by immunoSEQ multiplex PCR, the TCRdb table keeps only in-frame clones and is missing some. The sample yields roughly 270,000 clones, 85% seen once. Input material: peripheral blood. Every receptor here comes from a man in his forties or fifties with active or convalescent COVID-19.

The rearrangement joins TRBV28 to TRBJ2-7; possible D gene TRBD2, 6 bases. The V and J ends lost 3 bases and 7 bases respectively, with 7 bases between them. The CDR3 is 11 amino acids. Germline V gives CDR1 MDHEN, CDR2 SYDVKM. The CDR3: CASSFAGEQYF. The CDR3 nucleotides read TGTGCCAGCAGTTTCGCGGGAGAGCAGTACTTC. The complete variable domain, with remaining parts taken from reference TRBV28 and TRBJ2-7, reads DVKVTQSSRYLVKRTGEKVFLECVQDMDHENMFWYRQDPGLGLRLIYFSYDVKMKEKGDIPEGYSVSREKKERFSLILESASTNQTSMYLCASSFAGEQYFGPGTRLTVT.

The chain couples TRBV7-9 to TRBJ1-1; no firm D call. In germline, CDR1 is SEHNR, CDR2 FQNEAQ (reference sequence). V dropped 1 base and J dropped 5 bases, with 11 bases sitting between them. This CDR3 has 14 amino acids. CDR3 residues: CASSLGGGVTEAFF. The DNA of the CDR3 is TGTGCCAGCAGCTTAGGGGGAGGTGTAACTGAAGCTTTCTTT.

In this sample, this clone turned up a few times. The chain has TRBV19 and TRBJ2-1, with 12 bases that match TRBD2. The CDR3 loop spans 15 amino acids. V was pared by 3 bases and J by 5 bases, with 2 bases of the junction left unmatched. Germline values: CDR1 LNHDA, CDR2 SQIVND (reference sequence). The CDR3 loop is CASSIRTSGNNEQFF. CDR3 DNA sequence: TGTGCCAGTAGTATCAGGACTAGCGGGAACAATGAGCAGTTCTTC.

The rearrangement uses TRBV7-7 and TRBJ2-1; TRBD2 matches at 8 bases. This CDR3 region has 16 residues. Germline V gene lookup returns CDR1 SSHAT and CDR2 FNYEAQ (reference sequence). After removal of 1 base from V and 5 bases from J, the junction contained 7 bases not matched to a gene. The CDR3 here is CASSLGGSGAHNEQFF. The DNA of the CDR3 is TGTGCCAGCAGCTTAGGGGGTAGCGGGGCCCACAATGAGCAGTTCTTC.

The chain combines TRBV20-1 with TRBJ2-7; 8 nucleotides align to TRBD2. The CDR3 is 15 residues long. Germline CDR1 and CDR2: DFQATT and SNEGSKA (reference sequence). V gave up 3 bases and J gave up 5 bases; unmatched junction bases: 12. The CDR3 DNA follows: TGCAGTGCTAGTGGGGGTCGCGGGAGGTCGGACGAGCAGTACTTC. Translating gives CSASGGRGRSDEQYF.

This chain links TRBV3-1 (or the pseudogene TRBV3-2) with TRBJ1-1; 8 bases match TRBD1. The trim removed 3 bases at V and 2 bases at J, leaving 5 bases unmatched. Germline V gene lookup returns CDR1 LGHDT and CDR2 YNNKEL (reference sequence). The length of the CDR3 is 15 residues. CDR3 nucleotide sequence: TGTGCCAGCAGCCAGATCGGACAGGGCAACACTGAAGCTTTCTTT. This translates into CASSQIGQGNTEAFF.

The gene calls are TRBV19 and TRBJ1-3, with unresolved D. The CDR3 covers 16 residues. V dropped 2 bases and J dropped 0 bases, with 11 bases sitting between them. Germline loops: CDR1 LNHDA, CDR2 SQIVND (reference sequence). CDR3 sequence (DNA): TGTGCCAGTAGTATATACAGCGGGAACTCTGGAAACACCATATATTTT. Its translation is CASSIYSGNSGNTIYF.

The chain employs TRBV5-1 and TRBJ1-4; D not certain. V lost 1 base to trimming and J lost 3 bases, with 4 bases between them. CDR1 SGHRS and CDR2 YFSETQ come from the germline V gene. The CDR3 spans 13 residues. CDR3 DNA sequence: TGCGCCAGCAGCTTGCGTCCTAATGAAAAACTGTTTTTT. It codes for CASSLRPNEKLFF.

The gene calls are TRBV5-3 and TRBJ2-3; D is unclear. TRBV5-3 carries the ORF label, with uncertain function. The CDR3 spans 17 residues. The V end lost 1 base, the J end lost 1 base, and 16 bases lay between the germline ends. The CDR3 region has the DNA TGTGCCAGAAGCTTGTTAGTGCCTCCTCACTGCACAGATACGCAGTATTTT. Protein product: CARSLLVPPHCTDTQYF.

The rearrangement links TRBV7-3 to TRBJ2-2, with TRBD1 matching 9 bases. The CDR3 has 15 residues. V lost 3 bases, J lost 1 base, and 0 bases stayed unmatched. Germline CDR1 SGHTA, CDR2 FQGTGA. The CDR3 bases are TGTGCCAGCAGCTTGGGACAGGGGAACACCGGGGAGCTGTTTTTT. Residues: CASSLGQGNTGELFF.

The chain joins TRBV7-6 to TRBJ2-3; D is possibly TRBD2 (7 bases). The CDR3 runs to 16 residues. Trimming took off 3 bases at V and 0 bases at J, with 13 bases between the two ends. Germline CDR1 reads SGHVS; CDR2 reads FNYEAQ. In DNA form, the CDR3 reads TGTGCCAGCAGCTTGGGACATAGCGGGAGCACAGATACGCAGTATTTT. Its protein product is CASSLGHSGSTDTQYF.

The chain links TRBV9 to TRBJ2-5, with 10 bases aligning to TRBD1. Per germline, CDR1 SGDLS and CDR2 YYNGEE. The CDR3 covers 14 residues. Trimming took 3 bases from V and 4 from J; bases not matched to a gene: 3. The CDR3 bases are TGTGCCAGCAGCGCGACAGGGGGCGTAGAGACCCAGTACTTC. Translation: CASSATGGVETQYF.

The CDR3 protein is CASSETGGQPQHF. DNA of the CDR3: TGCGCCAGCAGCGAAACAGGGGGTCAGCCCCAGCATTTT. The rearrangement links TRBV5-1 to TRBJ1-5; TRBD1 matches 8 bases. J gave up 6 bases and V 4 bases, and 3 bases lay outside the gene matches. Germline-derived CDR1 and CDR2 are SGHRS and YFSETQ. The CDR3 spans 13 residues.

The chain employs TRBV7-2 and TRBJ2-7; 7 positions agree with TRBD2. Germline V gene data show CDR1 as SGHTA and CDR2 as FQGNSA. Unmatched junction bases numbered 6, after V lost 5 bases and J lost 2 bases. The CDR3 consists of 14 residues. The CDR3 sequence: CASSQGGQAYEQYF. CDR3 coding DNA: TGTGCCAGCAGCCAGGGAGGGCAAGCCTACGAGCAGTACTTC.